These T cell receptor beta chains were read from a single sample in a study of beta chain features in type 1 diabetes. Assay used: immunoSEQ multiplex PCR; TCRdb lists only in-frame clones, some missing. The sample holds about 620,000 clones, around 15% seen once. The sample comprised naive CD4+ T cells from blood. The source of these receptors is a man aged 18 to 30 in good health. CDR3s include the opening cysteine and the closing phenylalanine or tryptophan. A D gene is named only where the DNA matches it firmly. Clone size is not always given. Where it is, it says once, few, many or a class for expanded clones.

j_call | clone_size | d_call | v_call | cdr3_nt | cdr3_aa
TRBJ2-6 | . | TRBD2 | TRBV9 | TGTGCCAGCAGCTCAGAAGGCGGGAGATCTGGGGCCAACGTCCTGACTTTC | CASSSEGGRSGANVLTF
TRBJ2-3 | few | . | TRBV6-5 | TGTGCCACCTACCGCCGGAGCACAGATACGCAGTATTTT | CATYRRSTDTQYF
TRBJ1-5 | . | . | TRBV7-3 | TGTGCCAGCGGATGGGGTGGGCCCCAGCATTTT | CASGWGGPQHF
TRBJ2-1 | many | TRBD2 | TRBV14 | TGTGCCAGCACCCCTAGCGGGAGGGACGATGAGCAGTTCTTC | CASTPSGRDDEQFF
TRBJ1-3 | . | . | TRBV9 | TGTGCCAGCAGCGGATCTTCGACGGGACACTTCTCTGGAAACACCATATATTTT | CASSGSSTGHFSGNTIYF
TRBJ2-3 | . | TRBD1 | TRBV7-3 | TGTGCCAGCAGCTTAGGGACAGGGTCAGATACGCAGTATTTT | CASSLGTGSDTQYF
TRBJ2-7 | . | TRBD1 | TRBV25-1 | TGTGCCAGCAGAGGACAGGGGAACTACGAGCAGTACTTC | CASRGQGNYEQYF
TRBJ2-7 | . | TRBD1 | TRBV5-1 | TGCGCCAGCAGCTCAGGACAGGGCCACTCCTACGAGCAGTACTTC | CASSSGQGHSYEQYF
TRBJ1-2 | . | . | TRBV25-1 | TGTGCCAGCAGTCGGGGGGGCCTCTATGGCTACACCTTC | CASSRGGLYGYTF
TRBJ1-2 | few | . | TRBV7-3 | TGTGCCAGCAGCTGGGGACCGGGTAACTATGGCTACACCTTC | CASSWGPGNYGYTF
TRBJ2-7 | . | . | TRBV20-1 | TGCAGTTACGGGTACGAGCAGTACTTC | CSYGYEQYF
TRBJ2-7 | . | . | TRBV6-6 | TGTGCCAGCCGGGGTCCCGACTACGAGCAGTACTTC | CASRGPDYEQYF
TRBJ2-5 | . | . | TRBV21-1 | TGTGCCAGCAGCAAAGAAGTTCGGGGTAGAGAGACCCAGTACTTC | CASSKEVRGRETQYF
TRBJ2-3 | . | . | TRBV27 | TGTGCCAGCAGAACACGACACCTCTCTACGCAGTATTTT | CASRTRHLSTQYF
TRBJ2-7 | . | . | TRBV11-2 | TGTGCCAGCAGCTTAGTCCCGAACACCGCCGAGCAGTACTTC | CASSLVPNTAEQYF
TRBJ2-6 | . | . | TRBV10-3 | TGTGCCATCAGTTCACCTGGGGCCAACGTCCTGACTTTC | CAISSPGANVLTF
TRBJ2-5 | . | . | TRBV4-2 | TGTGCCAGCAGCCAAGATGGGCGGGGGCTCGAGACCCAGTACTTC | CASSQDGRGLETQYF
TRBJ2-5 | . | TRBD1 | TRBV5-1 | TGCGCCAGCAGCTTAGGGACAGGTTCGCAAGAGACCCAGTACTTC | CASSLGTGSQETQYF
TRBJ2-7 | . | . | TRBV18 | TGTGCCAGCTCACCACAAAGCTCCTACGAGCAGTACTTC | CASSPQSSYEQYF
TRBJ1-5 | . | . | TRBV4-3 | TGCGCCAGCAGCCAAGAGGGAACAGGGAGGGGCAATCAGCCCCAGCATTTT | CASSQEGTGRGNQPQHF
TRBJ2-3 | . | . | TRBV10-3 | TGTGCCATCAGTGAGTCCACCAAAACAGATACGCAGTATTTT | CAISESTKTDTQYF
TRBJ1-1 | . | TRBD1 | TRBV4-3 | TGCGCCAGCAGCCAAGATAACAGGGGTCGCGCTGAAGCTTTCTTT | CASSQDNRGRAEAFF
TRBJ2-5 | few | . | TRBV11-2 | TGTGCCAGCAGCTTAGCAGCAGGGGAAGAGACCCAGTACTTC | CASSLAAGEETQYF
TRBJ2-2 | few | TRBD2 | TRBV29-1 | TGCAGCGTTGAACTGACAGGGGGGACTAGCGGGGCGAACACCGGGGAGCTGTTTTTT | CSVELTGGTSGANTGELFF
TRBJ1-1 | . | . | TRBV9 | TGTGCCAGCAGCGGGACCCAGGGGAACACTGAAGCTTTCTTT | CASSGTQGNTEAFF
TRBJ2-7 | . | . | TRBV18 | TGTGCCAGCTCACCACCCGCGGACGGCTCCTACGAGCAGTACTTC | CASSPPADGSYEQYF
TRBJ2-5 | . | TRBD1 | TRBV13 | TGTGCCAGCAGCTCCGGGACAGGAATAGCTCAAGAGACCCAGTACTTC | CASSSGTGIAQETQYF
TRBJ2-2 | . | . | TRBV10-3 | TGTGCCATCAGTGACGTAAGGGCGGCCGGGGAGCTGTTTTTT | CAISDVRAAGELFF
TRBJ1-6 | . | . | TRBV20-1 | TGCAGTGCCGGACAGTCTAATCTCCTCCACTTT | CSAGQSNLLHF
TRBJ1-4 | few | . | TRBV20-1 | TGCAGTGCCGCATTCAATGAAAAACTGTTTTTT | CSAAFNEKLFF
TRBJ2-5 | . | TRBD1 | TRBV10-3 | TGTGCCATCAGTGATTCCAGACAGGGCCAAGAGACCCAGTACTTC | CAISDSRQGQETQYF
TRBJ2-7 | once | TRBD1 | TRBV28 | TGTGCCAGCAGTTTAGTGGTTGGGACAGGGGCATCCTACGAGCAGTACTTC | CASSLVVGTGASYEQYF
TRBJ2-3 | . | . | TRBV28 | TGTGCCAGCAGGCCCCCAGGGACAGATACGCAGTATTTT | CASRPPGTDTQYF
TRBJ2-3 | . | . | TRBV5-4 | TGTGCCAGCAGCTTGGAGCTAGCGCCGGCGGATACGCAGTATTTT | CASSLELAPADTQYF
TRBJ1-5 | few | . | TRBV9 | TGTGCCAGCAGCGTAGCTTTTAGGGGAGGGGGCAATCAGCCCCAGCATTTT | CASSVAFRGGGNQPQHF
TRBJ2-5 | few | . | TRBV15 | TGTGCCACCAGCAGAGAGGCCAAATTGATGGAGACCCAGTACTTC | CATSREAKLMETQYF
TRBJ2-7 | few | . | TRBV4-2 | TGTGCCAGCAGCCAAGATGGAAGCGGTTTCTACGAGCAGTACTTC | CASSQDGSGFYEQYF
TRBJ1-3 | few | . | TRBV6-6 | TGTGGGGACGTTGGAAACACCATATATTTT | CGDVGNTIYF
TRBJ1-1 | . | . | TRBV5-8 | TGTGCCAGCAGCTTGAGGGTCACTGAAGCTTTCTTT | CASSLRVTEAFF
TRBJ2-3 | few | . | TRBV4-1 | TGCGCCAGCAGCCAAGATCCACGGGGGTACCTAGATACGCAGTATTTT | CASSQDPRGYLDTQYF
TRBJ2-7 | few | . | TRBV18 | TGTGCCAGCTCACCACCAATACCCTCCTACGAGCAGTACTTC | CASSPPIPSYEQYF
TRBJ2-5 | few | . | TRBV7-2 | TGTGCCAGCAGCGGTAAACGGGGGCTAGTAGAGACCCAGTACTTC | CASSGKRGLVETQYF
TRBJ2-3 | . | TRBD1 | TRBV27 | TGTGCCAGCAGTTCCCCCCGTGGACAGGGGAGCACAGATACGCAGTATTTT | CASSSPRGQGSTDTQYF
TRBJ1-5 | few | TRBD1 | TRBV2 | TGTGCCAGCAGACCCGACAGGGGCAATCAGCCCCAGCATTTT | CASRPDRGNQPQHF
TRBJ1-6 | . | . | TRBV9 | TGTGCCAGCAGCGCCATGATTTGGAATTCACCCCTCCACTTT | CASSAMIWNSPLHF
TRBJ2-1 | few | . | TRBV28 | TGTGCCAGCAGCCTGTCAGGGATCCATGAGCAGTTCTTC | CASSLSGIHEQFF
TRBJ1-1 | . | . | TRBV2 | TGTGCCAGCAGTCAGGGGTTTCCCACTGAAGCTTTCTTT | CASSQGFPTEAFF
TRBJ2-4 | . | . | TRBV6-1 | TGTGCCAGCAGTGAATGGCTAGGACTCTACTTC | CASSEWLGLYF
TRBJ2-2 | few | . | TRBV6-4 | TGTGCCAGCCGCGCCCAGGGGCAGATGAACACCGGGGAGCTGTTTTTT | CASRAQGQMNTGELFF
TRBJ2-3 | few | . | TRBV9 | TGTGCCAGCACCCCATTGGGGAACCACAGAGATACGCAGTATTTT | CASTPLGNHRDTQYF
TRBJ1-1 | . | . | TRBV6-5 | TGTGCCAGCAGTTACTCCGGGGGTATGAACACTGAAGCTTTCTTT | CASSYSGGMNTEAFF
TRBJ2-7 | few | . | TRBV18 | TGTGCCAGCTCTCATTCTGACGGGTACGAGCAGTACTTC | CASSHSDGYEQYF
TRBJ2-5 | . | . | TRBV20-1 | TGCACCCTCCGGGTTTTGGAGACCCAGTACTTC | CTLRVLETQYF